The rows below give T cell receptor beta chains drawn from one sample of a study of TIL therapy for anti-PD-1-resistant metastatic lung cancer. Produced via immunoSEQ multiplex PCR; TCRdb's table is partial and in-frame only. The profile shows tens of thousands of clones, 60% to 85% of them singletons. The sequenced sample was blood, obtained at baseline. Receptors originate from a person between 25 and 79 years old with non-small cell lung cancer. The CDR3 runs from the conserved cysteine through the conserved F or W.

>TRBJ2-5|TRBV7-2
CASSLARSTQYF
>TRBJ1-1|TRBV18
CASSPLEQGKNTEAFF
>TRBJ2-5|TRBV28
CASSLKETQYF
>TRBJ2-1|TRBV6-6
CASSYSIAGVGDEQFF
>TRBJ2-1|TRBV9
CASSVEVWTGRGFSYNEQFF
>TRBJ1-4|TRBV27
CASSLLGGGEKLFF
>TRBJ1-5|TRBV11-1
CASSLQDNQPQHF
>TRBJ2-7|TRBV19
CASSIGDSYEQYF
>TRBJ2-3|TRBV7-2
CASSPRQGGSTDTQYF
>TRBJ2-7|TRBV6-6
CASSPTGGADEQYF
>TRBJ1-1|TRBV7-9
CASSLAGRIRDTEAFF
>TRBJ2-5|TRBV5-1
CASSRTIQETQYF
>TRBJ2-1|TRBV20-1
CSATGSNEQFF
>TRBJ2-2|TRBV9
CASSVGPGVPTGELFF
>TRBJ1-1|TRBV6-1
CASSEAGGGTEAFF
>TRBJ1-4|TRBV5-1
CASRKGETGEKLFF
>TRBJ1-1|TRBV14
CASSQTTGGGTEAFF
>TRBJ1-1|TRBV4-1
CASSQDRFAGYTEAFF
>TRBJ1-1|TRBV29-1
CSVVTGNTEAFF
>TRBJ2-2|TRBV2
CASSDRAGRAAGELFF
>TRBJ2-6|TRBV28
CASSIGGWVSGANVLTF
>TRBJ2-2|TRBV15
CATSRDHPTVPGELFF
>TRBJ1-5|TRBV19
CASSPAPTGVQPQHF
>TRBJ1-6|TRBV7-3
CASSLSDNSPLHF
>TRBJ1-5|TRBV30
CAWAFTGQGYQPQHF
>TRBJ1-6|TRBV2
CASTLSKVNSPLHF
>TRBJ1-1|TRBV28
CASSLWGAVNTEAFF
>TRBJ2-3|TRBV5-1
CASSLLSKDSTQDTQYF
>TRBJ1-5|TRBV27
CASKDRGAPESNQPQHF
>TRBJ2-7|TRBV6-5
CASRKQGIYEQYF
>TRBJ1-5|TRBV6-1
CASRPGQFNQPQHF
>TRBJ2-7|TRBV28
CASSFIGLAGGLTPYEQYF
>TRBJ1-1|TRBV2
CASSSMEAFF
>TRBJ1-4|TRBV7-9
CASSVGSSTNEKLFF
>TRBJ1-2|TRBV5-1
CASSQRPLGMMDGYTF
>TRBJ2-2|TRBV5-1
CASIAPGHETNTGELFF
>TRBJ2-3|TRBV19
CASSGLAGARADTQYF